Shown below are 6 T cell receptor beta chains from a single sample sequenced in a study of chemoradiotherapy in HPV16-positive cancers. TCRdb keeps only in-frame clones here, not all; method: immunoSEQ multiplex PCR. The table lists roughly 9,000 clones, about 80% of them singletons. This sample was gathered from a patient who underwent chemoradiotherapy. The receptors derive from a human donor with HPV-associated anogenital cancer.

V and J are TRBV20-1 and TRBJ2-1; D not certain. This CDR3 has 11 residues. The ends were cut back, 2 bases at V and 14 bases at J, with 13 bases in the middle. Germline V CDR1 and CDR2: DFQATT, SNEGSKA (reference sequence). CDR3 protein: CSARWSDLEFF. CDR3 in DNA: TGCAGTGCTAGATGGTCGGACCTGGAGTTCTTC.

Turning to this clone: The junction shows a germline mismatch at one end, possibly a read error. The CDR3 protein is CASSNDGNAGELFF. The CDR3 DNA reads TGTGCCAGCTCTAACGACGGGAACGCCGGGGAGCTGTTTTTT. The chain has TRBV6-1 and TRBJ2-2; the D gene is possibly TRBD2 (5 bases). This CDR3 is built from 14 residues. Germline CDR1 and CDR2: MNHNS and SASEGT.

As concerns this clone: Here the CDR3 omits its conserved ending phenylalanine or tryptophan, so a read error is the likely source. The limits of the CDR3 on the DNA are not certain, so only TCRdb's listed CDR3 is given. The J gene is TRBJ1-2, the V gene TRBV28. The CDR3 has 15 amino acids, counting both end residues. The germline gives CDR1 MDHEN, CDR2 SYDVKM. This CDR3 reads CASSSSLTKDLWLHL.

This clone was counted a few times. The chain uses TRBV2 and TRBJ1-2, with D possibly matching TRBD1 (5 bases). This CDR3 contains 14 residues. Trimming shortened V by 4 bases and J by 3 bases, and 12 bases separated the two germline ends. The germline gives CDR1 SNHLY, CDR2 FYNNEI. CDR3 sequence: CASSGQLQDYGYTF. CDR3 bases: TGTGCCAGCAGTGGACAGCTCCAAGACTATGGCTACACCTTC.

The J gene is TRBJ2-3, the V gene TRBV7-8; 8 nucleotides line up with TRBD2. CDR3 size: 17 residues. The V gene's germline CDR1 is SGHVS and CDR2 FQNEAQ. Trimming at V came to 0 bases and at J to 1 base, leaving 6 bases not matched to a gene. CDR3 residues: CASSLAVPAGGTDTQYF. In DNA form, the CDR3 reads TGTGCCAGCAGCTTAGCGGTTCCAGCGGGGGGCACAGATACGCAGTATTTT.

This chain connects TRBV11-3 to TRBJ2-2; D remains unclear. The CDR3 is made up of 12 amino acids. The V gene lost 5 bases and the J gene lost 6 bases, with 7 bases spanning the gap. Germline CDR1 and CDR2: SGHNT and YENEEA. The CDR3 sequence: CASSPQPGELFF. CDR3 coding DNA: TGTGCCAGCAGCCCCCAGCCCGGGGAGCTGTTTTTT.